The 5 T cell receptor beta chains given below trace back to one sample, sequenced in a study of blood T cell repertoires in COVID-19. TCRdb's copy holds only in-frame clones and misses some; the assay was immunoSEQ multiplex PCR. The top ten hold 1.5% to 2% of the sample, which has around 300,000 clones, about nine tenths seen once. The material sequenced was PBMCs or T cells enriched from blood (not recorded which). The origin of the receptors is a middle-aged woman who had recovered from COVID-19.

The chain has TRBV19 and TRBJ2-1, with D tentatively TRBD2 (6 bases). There are 15 residues in the CDR3. Trimming stripped 6 bases from V and 4 bases from J, with 16 bases between. Germline assignment: CDR1 LNHDA and CDR2 SQIVND (reference sequence). The CDR3 reads CASSLFGGRYNEQFF. CDR3 sequence (DNA): TGTGCCAGTAGCCTTTTCGGAGGGAGATACAATGAGCAGTTCTTC.

This clone was found once. Additional DNA sequences in this sample encode the identical CDR3. The chain couples TRBV5-1 to TRBJ1-3; D gene unclear. The CDR3 is made up of 15 amino acids. V lost 0 bases and J lost 0, with 7 bases in between. CDR1 and CDR2 from the germline V gene are SGHRS and YFSETQ. CDR3 bases: TGCGCCAGCAGCTTGGATGGGAGCTCTGGAAACACCATATATTTT. Its translation is CASSLDGSSGNTIYF.

This clone was counted many times. The chain joins TRBV4-2 to TRBJ1-2; tentative D call: TRBD1 (5 bases). The CDR3 extends over 18 amino acids. Germline-derived CDR1 and CDR2 are LGHNA and YNFKEQ. V lost 2 bases and J lost 3, with 22 bases in between. CDR3 protein: CASSQNGRVRAGDYGYTF. The DNA of the CDR3 is TGTGCCAGCAGCCAAAACGGGCGAGTCAGGGCCGGTGACTATGGCTACACCTTC.

The chain links TRBV27 to TRBJ1-1; D possibly corresponds to TRBD1 (6 bases). The germline gives CDR1 MNHEY, CDR2 SMNVEV (reference sequence). The CDR3 loop spans 16 amino acids. Trimming pared 5 bases from V and 2 bases from J, leaving 18 bases between. CDR3 protein: CASSRRGLVTNTEAFF. The CDR3 nucleotides read TGTGCCAGCAGTCGAAGGGGGTTGGTTACTAACACTGAAGCTTTCTTT.

This sequence joins TRBV7-9 and TRBJ1-4; possibly TRBD1 for D (5 bases). V lost 3 bases, J lost 6 bases, and 11 bases lay in between. Germline-derived CDR1 and CDR2 are SEHNR and FQNEAQ (reference sequence). The CDR3 totals 14 residues. The chain's CDR3 is CASSLGGLYEKLFF. The CDR3 DNA reads TGTGCCAGCAGCTTGGGGGGTTTGTATGAAAAACTGTTTTTT. Looking up the rest from reference TRBV7-9 and TRBJ1-4 gives the full variable domain: DTGVSQNPRHKITKRGQNVTFRCDPISEHNRLYWYRQTLGQGPEFLTYFQNEAQLEKSRLLSDRFSAERPKGSFSTLEIQRTEQGDSAMYLCASSLGGLYEKLFFGSGTQLSVL.